This T cell receptor (beta chain) emerged from a study of blood T cell repertoires in COVID-19. Study-level background: From the United States, Italy and Spain came samples of acute and convalescent COVID-19.

CDR3 size: 13 residues. Deletions cut 4 bases from V and 8 bases from J, with 15 bases between. Germline V gene lookup returns CDR1 SQVTM and CDR2 ANQGSEA. Authors' analysis steps: Estimation of nucleated cell counts relied on the amplification of reference gene primers. Some clones are missing from TCRdb's copy, which holds only in-frame ones; the method was immunoSEQ multiplex PCR. V, J and clone size were drawn from that table, and D and trimming were deduced from the DNA. The repertoire consists of more than 300,000 clones, with about 90% occurring once and the leading ten covering about 3.5%. The sequence was collected from a woman aged 18 to 35 who had recovered from COVID-19. Sequenced input: peripheral blood. This sequence joins TRBV29-1 and TRBJ2-1; D possibly corresponds to TRBD2 (6 bases). The CDR3 spells CSVVGAGFDEQFF. CDR3 bases: TGCAGCGTTGTAGGGGCGGGGTTCGATGAGCAGTTCTTC.